The 4 T cell receptor beta chains below come from one sample, sequenced in a study of T-cell memory formation after mild COVID-19. TCRdb passed the 5' RACE reads through MiXCR, listing each CDR3 protein once. The table lists some 340,000 distinct CDR3 sequences, 13% of them singletons, with 20% to 25% in the top ten. The specimen was PBMCs or a T cell subset sorted from them (not recorded which). Receptors originate from a man between 18 and 35 years old who had mild COVID-19 (a few samples of this study predate the infection). Cell type and time point are not known.

The CDR3 DNA follows: TGCGCCAGCAGCTCCGGGACTAGCGGGAGGAGCTCCTACAATGAGCAGTTCTTC. This sequence encodes CASSSGTSGRSSYNEQFF. The chain combines TRBV5-1 with TRBJ2-1; TRBD2 agrees at 15 bases. Germline loops: CDR1 SGHRS, CDR2 YFSETQ. The CDR3 is 18 amino acids. V lost 3 bases to trimming and J lost 0 bases; unmatched junction nucleotides: 4.

This clonotype appeared a few times. This rearrangement joins TRBV5-1 to TRBJ2-3; 9 bases match TRBD1. V lost 4 bases to trimming and J lost 0 bases; unmatched junction nucleotides: 12. This CDR3 spans 18 amino acids. Germline V gene lookup returns CDR1 SGHRS and CDR2 YFSETQ. The CDR3 DNA reads as TGCGCCAGCAGCCCAACAGGGGGCAGAAGCCGAAGCACAGATACGCAGTATTTT. Amino acid sequence: CASSPTGGRSRSTDTQYF.

Only a few counts were recorded for this clonotype. The V gene is TRBV20-1, the J gene TRBJ2-5; D might be TRBD1 (6 bases). Germline V gene sequence: CDR1 DFQATT, CDR2 SNEGSKA (reference sequence). V lost 3 bases, J lost 2 bases, and 13 bases lay in between. This CDR3 comprises 14 residues. For the CDR3, the DNA is TGCAGTGCTAGGGTACCGGGACAACAAGAGACCCAGTACTTC. Its protein is CSARVPGQQETQYF.

The chain joins TRBV19 to TRBJ2-3; 8 bases match TRBD1. The junction had 9 bases not matched to a gene; V was cut back by 4 bases and J by 6 bases. The CDR3 runs 15 residues. Germline loops: CDR1 LNHDA, CDR2 SQIVND (reference sequence). CDR3 sequence reads: CASSRRQGSYDTQYF. The CDR3 DNA is TGTGCCAGTAGTAGAAGACAGGGGTCCTACGATACGCAGTATTTT.